This T cell receptor beta chain is drawn from a study of T cells in Graves' hyperthyroidism and ophthalmopathy. General study points: Blood also contained most expanded thyroid clonotypes above 0.001.

CDR1 is MDHEN and CDR2 is SYDVKM in the germline V gene. This CDR3 has 15 residues. Trimming cost V 3 bases and J 4 bases; bases outside gene matches: 8. TCR beta CDR3 sequences were amplified from RNA transcripts. During a first-round RT-PCR of the TCR CDR3, the HTBI primer set was used. TCRdb itself ran the multiplex PCR reads through MiXCR, one entry per CDR3 protein. The sample lists under 350,000 distinct CDR3 sequences, around 20% occurring once. In this sample, this clonotype turned up many times. The target antigen is unknown. Thyroid ultrasound and orbital computed tomography, with clinical symptoms and serum thyroxine and TRAb, informed diagnoses. Fresh peripheral blood, more than 9 ml, yielded the PBMCs.

The J gene is TRBJ1-2, the V gene TRBV28, with 7 bases matching TRBD1. The sequence derives from a woman aged 50 to 60 with Graves' hyperthyroidism. Sequenced input: blood. This chain's CDR3 is CASSLDRRRIYGYTF. The CDR3 region has the DNA TGTGCCAGCAGTTTGGACAGGCGGAGAATCTATGGCTACACCTTC.